The clone carrying this TCR beta chain came up once. The entry originates in a study of control samples from healthy donors and cancer patients. V lost 8 bases and J 0 bases, leaving 17 bases between the germline ends. The germline V gene encodes CDR1 GTSNPN and CDR2 SVGIG (reference sequence). The CDR3 covers 15 residues. Some clones are missing from TCRdb's copy, which holds only in-frame ones; the method was immunoSEQ multiplex PCR. The table lists about 100,000 clones, more than 75% of them singletons. V usage is TRBV30 and J usage is TRBJ2-1; D ambiguous. The sample comprised blood. The clonotype was recovered from a woman between 50 and 59 years old in good health. DNA for the CDR3: TGTGCCGGAACAACCCGAACACTCTCCTACAATGAGCAGTTCTTC. Its translation: CAGTTRTLSYNEQFF.